This T cell receptor (beta chain) was identified in a study of T cells in Graves' hyperthyroidism and ophthalmopathy (dated by TCRdb to about 2019). For context, the study as a whole: Peripheral blood was collected at initial diagnosis, before any treatment. To identify TCR V-J signatures that set the groups apart, the researchers used a discovery cohort of 95 to 100 patients, made up of 43 with Graves' ophthalmopathy and approximately 57 with stable Graves' hyperthyroidism. Prospective prediction of ophthalmopathy was tested in an independent validation cohort of some 19 hyperthyroidism patients and some 17 patients who later progressed to ophthalmopathy. The roughly 99 discovery patients were divided at random into training and test sets in a 7:3 ratio. In addition, the study compared T-cell repertoires in thyroid tissue and in blood from about 6 Graves' hyperthyroidism patients. Once sampling was done, hyperthyroidism patients were given methimazole at a starting dose of 30 mg daily, whereas ophthalmopathy patients were given high-dose intravenous methylprednisolone. The paper reports TCR Vbeta CDR3 sequencing of over 130 peripheral blood samples: 40 or so ophthalmopathy, under 85 hyperthyroidism and about 17 progressor patients. The investigation overall reported the following: Sample size was not statistically predetermined, and investigators were not blinded to group allocation. Most expanded thyroid clonotypes (frequency above 0.001) were also detected in blood, a finding suggesting that blood repertoires may reflect thyroid immune responses. Ophthalmopathy was separated from stable hyperthyroidism by a 13 V-J signature model, with 85% to 90% sensitivity and 81% to 82% specificity obtained in cross-validation and 80%/75% obtained in testing. In validation, the model predicted progression to ophthalmopathy with roughly 70% sensitivity and less than 75% specificity, a median of around 6.6 months before onset.

The germline V gene yields MNHEY for CDR1 and SVGEGT for CDR2. The CDR3 numbers 13 residues from cysteine through phenylalanine. Only the CDR3 portion is preserved as DNA: 39 bases, with reading frame beginning at the first base. Trimming takes 5 bases off V and 7 bases off J; junction bases not matched to a gene: 8. Concerning this clonotype: There is no known antigen for this receptor. No quality values exist for individual bases; no much larger clone is one base distant.

The TCR beta CDR3 regions were amplified from RNA transcripts. A first-round RT-PCR of the TCR CDR3 used the HTBI primer set with the Qiagen OneStep RT-PCR kit. A second multiplex PCR round built the libraries, followed by size selection and purification. Libraries were sequenced paired-end with 100 bp reads on an Illumina HiSeq2000. The original methods were these. SOAPnuke was used to process the raw data, throwing out any read that contained adapters or uncalled bases, had a mean Phred below 15, or lacked an exact constant-primer or identifier match. High-quality paired reads were merged using COPE v1.2.5, and each unique nucleotide sequence was defined as a clonotype. MiTCR v1.1 was used to align the clonotypes against IMGT TRBV, TRBD and TRBJ reference segments. Analysis was restricted to V-J combinations with a frequency above 0.0001, which covered roughly 99% of repertoires. The TCS score was defined as F50 (clonal expansion) divided by E x V (chaos), with BLOSUM62-based TCRdist calculated between CDR3 peptides within each V-J. Welch's t-statistics and random forest reduced fewer than 600 V-J features to some 14, which were used in a naive Bayes classifier (R e1071). TCRdb applied fastp at Q25 and MiXCR to the public reads, then kept only in-frame beta chains. One record per CDR3 amino acid sequence lists the most common genes and DNA. The V and J calls and clone size are TCRdb's, not the authors'. Recorded for this sample are roughly 420,000 distinct CDR3 sequences; 15% to 19% of them occurred a single time. Clones ranked in the top ten supply 11% to 15% of the sample.

A patient counted as having stable Graves' hyperthyroidism if no progression to ophthalmopathy occurred over 18 months of follow-up. Hyperthyroidism patients were newly diagnosed, had a disease duration of under 2 months, and were aged 18 to 65 years. Patients with uncontrolled infections, other autoimmune diseases, pregnancy or lactation were excluded. Diagnoses were based on clinical symptoms, serum thyroxine and TRAb, thyroid ultrasound and orbital computed tomography. Ficoll-Paque density gradient centrifugation was used to isolate PBMCs from about 9 ml of fresh peripheral blood. Trizol reagent was used to extract total RNA, and RNA quality was then checked on an Agilent 2100 Bioanalyzer.

The source is a woman aged 18-29 years with Graves' hyperthyroidism. The V gene is TRBV6-2 or TRBV6-3 and the J gene is TRBJ2-7; 7 middle bases align to TRBD2. Material for sequencing was blood. The DNA is TGTGCCAGCAGTGGGGGAGCGGGGAGGGAGCAGTACTTC. Its product reads: CASSGGAGREQYF.